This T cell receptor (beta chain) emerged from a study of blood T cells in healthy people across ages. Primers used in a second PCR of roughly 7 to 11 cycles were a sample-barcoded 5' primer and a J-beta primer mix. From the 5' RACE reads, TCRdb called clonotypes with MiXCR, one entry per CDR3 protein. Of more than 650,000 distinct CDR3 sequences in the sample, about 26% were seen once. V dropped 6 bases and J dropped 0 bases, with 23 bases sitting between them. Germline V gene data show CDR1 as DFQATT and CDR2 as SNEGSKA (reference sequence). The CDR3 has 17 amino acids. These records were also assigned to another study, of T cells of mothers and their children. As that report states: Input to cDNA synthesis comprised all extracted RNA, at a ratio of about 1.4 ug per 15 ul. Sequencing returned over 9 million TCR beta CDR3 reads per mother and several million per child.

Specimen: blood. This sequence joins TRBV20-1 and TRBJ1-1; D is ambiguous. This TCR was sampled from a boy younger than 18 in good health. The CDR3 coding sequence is TGCAGTGCCCCCGGGCGGCAGAGGGCGTCCATGAACACTGAAGCTTTCTTT. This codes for CSAPGRQRASMNTEAFF.